The present T cell receptor (beta chain) was sequenced within a study of cytomegalovirus exposure and HLA in healthy donors. At the level of the study: Ancestry clustering placed around 81% of under 450 genotyped donors in the Caucasian-associated cluster.

The V gene's germline CDR1 is LNHNV and CDR2 YYDKDF (reference sequence). V dropped 0 bases and J dropped 8 bases, with 16 bases sitting between them. The CDR3 sequence is 15 residues long. Concerning this clone: Antigen: not known.

60 Vbeta and 13 Jbeta primers were used in PCR. Original methodology: It was a later analysis that counted tens of millions of unique TCR beta chains, of which approximately 9.9 million were shared. Generated by immunoSEQ multiplex PCR, the TCRdb table keeps only in-frame clones and is missing some. V, J and clone size were drawn from that table, and D and trimming were deduced from the DNA. Here the sample spans 130,000 to 150,000 clones, 80% being singletons. Study outcomes and limitations: Later on, a genetic analysis was performed. It linked a missense variant in DCLRE1C with V- and J-gene trimming of TCR beta. Most likely, a cluster of highly shared sequence variants arose as a sequencing artifact.

The TCR was taken from a male donor in good health and CMV-seronegative. The sample consisted of PBMCs. J is TRBJ1-2 and V is TRBV15; tentatively, D is TRBD1 (6 bases). CDR3 residues: CATSRDGRGSGGYTF. The CDR3 DNA follows: TGTGCCACCAGCAGAGATGGGAGGGGGTCGGGCGGCTACACCTTC.